This T cell receptor (beta chain) was sequenced in a study of T cell repertoires in cytomegalovirus infection. Study background: Recently identified HLA-C-restricted and well-studied HLA-B-restricted CMV epitopes were used. TCR beta signatures that were public indicated CMV infection and matching HLA type.

V lost 2 bases to trimming and J lost 3 bases, with 14 bases between them. The CDR3 length is 15 residues. From germline, CDR1 is SGDLS and CDR2 YYNGEE. This clonotype appeared a single time. Its antigen remains unidentified. TCRdb reanalysed the reads using MiXCR and keeps one entry per CDR3 protein. Among approximately 990,000 distinct CDR3 sequences listed, 30% to 40% were seen once. The chain is built from TRBV9 and TRBJ1-2, with D maybe TRBD1 (5 bases). The TCR sequence derives from a human donor in good health (CMV status not recorded). Some clones in this sample may be carry-over from other donors' samples. Sequenced material: cultured CD8+ T cells from PBMCs, taken from culture after CMV antigen stimulation. CDR3 sequence reads: CASSVRADNHYGYTF. DNA of the CDR3: TGTGCCAGCAGCGTTCGAGCGGACAACCACTATGGCTACACCTTC. The whole variable domain, remainder taken from reference TRBV9 and TRBJ1-2, is DSGVTQTPKHLITATGQRVTLRCSPRSGDLSVYWYQQSLDQGLQFLIQYYNGEERAKGNILERFSAQQFPDLHSELNLSSLELGDSALYFCASSVRADNHYGYTFGSGTRLTVV.